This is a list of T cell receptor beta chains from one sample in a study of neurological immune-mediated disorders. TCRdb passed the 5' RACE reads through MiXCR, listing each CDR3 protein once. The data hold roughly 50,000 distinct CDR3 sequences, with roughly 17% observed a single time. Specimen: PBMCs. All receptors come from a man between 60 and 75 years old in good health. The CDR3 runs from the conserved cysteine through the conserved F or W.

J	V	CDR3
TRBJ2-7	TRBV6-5	CASSSIGQGFPYEHYF
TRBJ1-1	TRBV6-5	CATVQGVEAFF
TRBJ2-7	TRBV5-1	CASSSDREVYEQYF
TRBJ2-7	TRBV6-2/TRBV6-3	CASSYKGAEQYF
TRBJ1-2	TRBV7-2	CASSQPTGSGGYTF
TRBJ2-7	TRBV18	CASSSTGSGEQYF
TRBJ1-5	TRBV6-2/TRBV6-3	CASSPGGFYSNQPQHF
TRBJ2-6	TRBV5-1	CASSLTGGSGANVLTF
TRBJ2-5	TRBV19	CASGTRRAEETQYF
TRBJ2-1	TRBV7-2	CASSLVRTGYIEQFF
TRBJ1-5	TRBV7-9	CASSKEEQPQHF
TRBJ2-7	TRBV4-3	CASSQHTGTTAPYEQYF
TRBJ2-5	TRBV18	CASSPPGRETQYF
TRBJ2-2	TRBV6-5	CASSTSIPDRVGSGELFF
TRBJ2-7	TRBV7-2	CASSQERSYEQYF
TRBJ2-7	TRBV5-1	CASSFGGETYF
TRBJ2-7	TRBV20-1	CSAPFPTVNDEQYF
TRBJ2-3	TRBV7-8	CASSLADPIVSAQYF
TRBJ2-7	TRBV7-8	CASSLEVGAYEQYF
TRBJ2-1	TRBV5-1	CAGSFGTGGSNEQFF
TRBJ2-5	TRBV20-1	CSAEHSQGQGETQYF
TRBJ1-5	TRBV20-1	CSALLLGAGNQPRHF
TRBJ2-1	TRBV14	CASSQEDNEQFF
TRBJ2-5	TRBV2	CASKGGGYQETQYF
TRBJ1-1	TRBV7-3	CASSSTGPNTEAFF
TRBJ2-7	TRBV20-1	CSAREGWTGDEQYF
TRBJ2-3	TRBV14	CASSRTGGQYTDTQYF
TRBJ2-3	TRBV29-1	CSVEDPTGFTDTQYF
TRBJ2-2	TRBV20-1	CSAEEGKNTGELFF
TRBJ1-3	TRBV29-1	CSVEDQGRGTGNTIYF
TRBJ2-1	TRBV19	CASSPYRGLYNEQFF
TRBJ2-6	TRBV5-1	CASSQGTEGANVLTF
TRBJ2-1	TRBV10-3	CAIGGPYNEQFF
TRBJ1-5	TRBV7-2	CASSSSGYSNQPQHF
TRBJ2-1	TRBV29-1	CSVSGRRENEQFF
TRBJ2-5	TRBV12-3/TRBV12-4	CASSTTGGSETQYF
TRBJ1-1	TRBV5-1	CASSLEGFTEAFF
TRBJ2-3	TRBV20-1	CSAPTSGNTDTQYF
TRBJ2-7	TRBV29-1	CSVEGRDTQYF
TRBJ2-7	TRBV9	CASSVGGRGSEQYF
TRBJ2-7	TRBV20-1	CSARVSRQGVGEQYF
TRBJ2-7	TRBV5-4	CASSVIGEEGEQYF
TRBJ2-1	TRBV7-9	CASSVLPGHQTLNEQFF
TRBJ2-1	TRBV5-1	CASSPASRDRDNEQFF
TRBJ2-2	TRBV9	CASSVDLAGVPNTGELFF
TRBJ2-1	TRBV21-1	CASSFLRMTEPSYNEQFF
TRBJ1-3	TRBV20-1	CSASLGDTIYF
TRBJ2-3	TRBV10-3	CAIRSAGSTDTQYF
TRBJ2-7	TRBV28	CASRPGGPLYEQYF
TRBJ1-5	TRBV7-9	CASSPSGGSQPQHF
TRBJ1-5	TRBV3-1	CASSQGQNQPQHF
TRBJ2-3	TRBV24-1	CATSDLLDRDTQYF